This paragraph covers one T cell receptor (beta chain) sequence. This entry comes from a study of blood T cell repertoires in COVID-19. As processed by the authors: Cell counts per sample came from amplifying reference gene primers. Repertoires were generated with immunoSEQ multiplex PCR, while TCRdb's copy carries only in-frame clones and drops some. V and J calls and clone size are those listed in that table; D and trimming were worked out from the DNA. The table includes roughly 250,000 clones, roughly 80% detected once. This CDR3 has 10 residues. This clonotype was sampled from a woman older than 75 with active or convalescent COVID-19. Sequenced input: peripheral blood. This chain links TRBV21-1 with TRBJ1-2. TRBV21-1 is an annotated pseudogene. The CDR3 DNA follows: TGTGCTGGGGGGTTTCGGGGCTACACCTTC. It codes for CAGGFRGYTF.